The rows below give T cell receptor beta chains drawn from one sample of a study of shared clonotypes between healthy human individuals. Method: immunoSEQ multiplex PCR; TCRdb's copy keeps in-frame clones and lacks some. The table includes over 750,000 clones, about 96% detected once. The material sequenced was naive CD8+ T cells sorted from blood. These receptors originate from a man aged 30 to 45 in good health. The CDR3 runs from the conserved cysteine through the conserved F or W. Clone sizes are given selectively: once, few, many, or a class where the clone is expanded.

v_gene: TRBV5-1; abundance: NA; j_gene: TRBJ2-5; CDR3aa: CASSFTQGAETQYF
v_gene: TRBV7-9; abundance: NA; j_gene: TRBJ2-7; CDR3aa: CASSLDRGYEQYF
v_gene: TRBV27; abundance: NA; j_gene: TRBJ1-2; CDR3aa: CASSLDSLGIYGYTF
v_gene: TRBV14; abundance: NA; j_gene: TRBJ2-7; CDR3aa: CASSQGPRGEQYF
v_gene: TRBV29-1; abundance: NA; j_gene: TRBJ2-2; CDR3aa: CSVDGNTGELFF
v_gene: TRBV27; abundance: NA; j_gene: TRBJ2-5; CDR3aa: CASSTGQGRRETQYF
v_gene: TRBV13; abundance: NA; j_gene: TRBJ2-3; CDR3aa: CASSRRGTDTQYF
v_gene: TRBV27; abundance: NA; j_gene: TRBJ1-5; CDR3aa: CASRTGTGNQPQHF
v_gene: TRBV15; abundance: NA; j_gene: TRBJ2-7; CDR3aa: CATSRETGLEQYF
v_gene: TRBV27; abundance: NA; j_gene: TRBJ2-7; CDR3aa: CASSRVPYEQYF
v_gene: TRBV2; abundance: NA; j_gene: TRBJ2-1; CDR3aa: CASDLAGVSYNEQFF
v_gene: TRBV4-1; abundance: NA; j_gene: TRBJ1-4; CDR3aa: CASSQGIGTNEKLFF
v_gene: TRBV5-5; abundance: NA; j_gene: TRBJ2-3; CDR3aa: CASSLQGAIDTQYF
v_gene: TRBV6-5; abundance: NA; j_gene: TRBJ1-4; CDR3aa: CASRAGGNEKLFF
v_gene: TRBV7-9; abundance: NA; j_gene: TRBJ2-2; CDR3aa: CASSSPGGKVTGELFF
v_gene: TRBV5-5; abundance: NA; j_gene: TRBJ2-2; CDR3aa: CASSSELFTGELFF
v_gene: TRBV6-6; abundance: NA; j_gene: TRBJ1-5; CDR3aa: CASSSGSNQPQHF
v_gene: TRBV27; abundance: NA; j_gene: TRBJ2-1; CDR3aa: CASTIGTSSYNEQFF
v_gene: TRBV18; abundance: NA; j_gene: TRBJ1-5; CDR3aa: CASSPTPGAPHSNQPQHF
v_gene: TRBV27; abundance: NA; j_gene: TRBJ2-7; CDR3aa: CASRRPGPSFYEQYF
v_gene: TRBV27; abundance: NA; j_gene: TRBJ1-5; CDR3aa: CASSLSNGDSGNQPQHF
v_gene: TRBV7-2; abundance: NA; j_gene: TRBJ1-1; CDR3aa: CASSPNDSPTEAFF
v_gene: TRBV2; abundance: NA; j_gene: TRBJ2-7; CDR3aa: CASSEWTRDEQYF
v_gene: TRBV30; abundance: once; j_gene: TRBJ1-2; CDR3aa: CAWGPEGTNYGYTF
v_gene: TRBV7-9; abundance: few; j_gene: TRBJ1-2; CDR3aa: CASSTGQDGYTF
v_gene: TRBV6-5; abundance: NA; j_gene: TRBJ2-1; CDR3aa: CASSPGTAFFWQEFF
v_gene: TRBV6-1; abundance: NA; j_gene: TRBJ2-2; CDR3aa: CASSGVPGLAAGLFF
v_gene: TRBV15; abundance: NA; j_gene: TRBJ1-2; CDR3aa: CATSLDRGPVGYTF
v_gene: TRBV7-9; abundance: NA; j_gene: TRBJ2-1; CDR3aa: CASSKGLAGRRDEQFF
v_gene: TRBV11-2; abundance: NA; j_gene: TRBJ2-1; CDR3aa: CASSLSLLGSSYNEQFF
v_gene: TRBV11-2; abundance: NA; j_gene: TRBJ2-3; CDR3aa: CASSLGVTDTQYF
v_gene: TRBV15; abundance: NA; j_gene: TRBJ2-1; CDR3aa: CATSSTAAYYNEQFF
v_gene: TRBV29-1; abundance: NA; j_gene: TRBJ2-3; CDR3aa: CSVEMVNRGLSTDTQYF
v_gene: TRBV7-9; abundance: NA; j_gene: TRBJ1-1; CDR3aa: CASSLISQATEAFF
v_gene: TRBV7-8; abundance: once; j_gene: TRBJ2-1; CDR3aa: CASSLAPGLADNEQFF
v_gene: TRBV18; abundance: NA; j_gene: TRBJ2-1; CDR3aa: CASSPGWGQEQFF
v_gene: TRBV27; abundance: NA; j_gene: TRBJ2-2; CDR3aa: CASSFTGVSGELFF
v_gene: TRBV11-2; abundance: NA; j_gene: TRBJ1-1; CDR3aa: CASSYRERRDSEAFF
v_gene: TRBV29-1; abundance: NA; j_gene: TRBJ2-1; CDR3aa: CSVGGGLAGAYNEQFF
v_gene: TRBV6-5; abundance: NA; j_gene: TRBJ1-1; CDR3aa: CASSYSDIANTEAFF
v_gene: TRBV27; abundance: NA; j_gene: TRBJ2-1; CDR3aa: CASSSRLAGGPDEQFF
v_gene: TRBV4-1; abundance: NA; j_gene: TRBJ1-1; CDR3aa: CASSQGREAFF